This T cell receptor (beta chain) was identified in a study of T cell responses to AZD1222 COVID-19 vaccine. Study-level background: Researchers grouped second doses given at about 4 or about 12 weeks into one pool.

On this clone: Its antigen remains unknown.

Trimming removed 3 bases from V and 0 bases from J; junction bases left unmatched: 12. This CDR3 contains 18 residues. CDR1 is MGHRA and CDR2 is YSYEKL in the germline V gene. Overall study results and limits: The donor group comprised mostly white British people and more females; the analysis possibly underestimated clonal diversity. Sampling that yielded the repertoires occurred only after the peak T cell response. With dominance at 160-218 and 743-854, vaccine-associated CD4 TCRs spanned spike.

The method was immunoSEQ multiplex PCR; TCRdb's version includes in-frame clones alone and lacks a portion of them. The sample holds around 140,000 clones; roughly 90% are singletons and the top ten take 1.5% to 2%. The sequences come from peripheral blood, collected on day 0 of AZD1222 vaccination. The source is an adult in good health. V usage is TRBV4-1 and J usage is TRBJ2-3, with TRBD2 matching over 7 bases. CDR3 loop: CASSQVSGGGESTDTQYF. CDR3 coding DNA: TGCGCCAGCAGCCAGGTGTCGGGAGGCGGGGAAAGCACAGATACGCAGTATTTT.